These 27 T cell receptor beta chains share one sample of origin, sequenced in a study of beta chain features in type 1 diabetes (dated by TCRdb to between 2017 and 2018). These receptors' targets are unknown. General findings and caveats noted by the study authors: In all four CD4+ subsets, TCRB CDR3 length was moderately but significantly shorter in type 1 diabetes patients.

The library relied on the immunoSEQ multiplex PCR assay. The High Capacity cDNA Reverse Transcription Kit was used to reverse transcribe all of the isolated RNA, meaning that expressed TCRB transcripts were what got sequenced. Here the immuneACCESS table is served through TCRdb, limited to in-frame sequences with V and J called. Missing clones are a known gap in these copies; in checked studies unresolved V genes cover under half, and the rest lacks a known reason. The sample data list about 190,000 clones, and approximately 8.1% of these were observed just once. The top ten clones comprise 0.94% of the sample. Sequenced input: central memory CD4+ T cells from blood. The receptors here all came from a woman aged 35 to 49 with type 1 diabetes.

The chain couples TRBV19 to TRBJ1-1; 7 nucleotides match TRBD1. The CDR3 spans 14 residues. Germline CDR1 LNHDA, CDR2 SQIVND (reference sequence). V gave up 5 bases and J gave up 3 bases; unmatched junction bases: 6. This chain's CDR3 is CASSSQGKDTEAFF. The CDR3 nucleotides read TGTGCCAGTAGTTCACAGGGGAAGGACACTGAAGCTTTCTTT. The full variable domain, in which reference TRBV19 and TRBJ1-1 provide the parts outside the CDR3, is DGGITQSPKYLFRKEGQNVTLSCEQNLNHDAMYWYRQDPGQGLRLIYYSQIVNDFQKGDIAEGYSVSREKKESFPLTVTSAQKNPTAFYLCASSSQGKDTEAFFGQGTRLTVV.

The V gene is TRBV7-6, the J gene TRBJ2-7; 7 bases match TRBD1. J gave up 2 bases and V 5 bases, and 6 bases lay outside the gene matches. This CDR3 spans 14 amino acids. Germline V gene data show CDR1 as SGHVS and CDR2 as FNYEAQ. CDR3 region: CASSPGTVTYEQYF. The CDR3, as DNA: TGTGCCAGCAGCCCAGGGACAGTAACCTACGAGCAGTACTTC.

This clone turned up a few times. The chain is built from TRBV9 and TRBJ1-2; perhaps TRBD1 as D (5 bases). The V end was cut by 4 bases, the J end by 8 bases, with 15 bases between. CDR3 length: 13 residues. Germline CDR1 is SGDLS and CDR2 is YYNGEE. The CDR3 reads CASSRPGIGGYTF. The CDR3 DNA reads TGTGCCAGCAGCCGCCCAGGGATCGGGGGCTACACCTTC.

Only a few counts were recorded for this clone. The rearrangement joins TRBV18 to TRBJ1-1; the match to TRBD1 covers 8 bases. Germline V gene sequence: CDR1 KGHSH, CDR2 LQKENI. The CDR3 is made up of 13 amino acids. V lost 6 bases to trimming and J lost 5 bases; unmatched junction nucleotides: 5. In DNA form, the CDR3 reads TGTGCCAGCTCCCAACAGGGGGGGACTGAAGCTTTCTTT. It translates to CASSQQGGTEAFF.

A few counts support this clone. The V gene is TRBV28, the J gene TRBJ2-1, with 10 bases lining up with TRBD1. Germline CDR1 and CDR2: MDHEN and SYDVKM. The CDR3 length is 16 residues. Losses at the gene ends were 7 bases for V and 8 bases for J; bases not matched to a gene: 14. In DNA form, the CDR3 reads TGTGCCAGCACCAACGAAGAGGGGACAGGGGCCTATGAGCAGTTCTTC. This encodes CASTNEEGTGAYEQFF. Filled out from reference TRBV28 and TRBJ2-1, the complete variable domain reads DVKVTQSSRYLVKRTGEKVFLECVQDMDHENMFWYRQDPGLGLRLIYFSYDVKMKEKGDIPEGYSVSREKKERFSLILESASTNQTSMYLCASTNEEGTGAYEQFFGPGTRLTVL.

The CDR3 protein is CASIPRWNQPQHF. As DNA, the CDR3 is TGTGCCAGCATCCCCAGGTGGAATCAGCCCCAGCATTTT. The gene calls are TRBV28 and TRBJ1-5; no reliable D call. The CDR3 is 13 amino acids. V was clipped by 7 bases and J by 4 bases, with 11 bases between them. The germline V gene encodes CDR1 MDHEN and CDR2 SYDVKM.

This clone was recorded a few times. The chain recombines TRBV7-2 with TRBJ2-7, with 7 bases matching TRBD1. CDR1 is SGHTA and CDR2 is FQGNSA in the germline V gene. This CDR3 region has 12 residues. Trimming took 3 bases from V and 12 from J; bases not matched to a gene: 8. In DNA, the CDR3 is TGTGCCAGCAGCTTCTCAACTGGACAGGCGTACTTC. Protein: CASSFSTGQAYF.

The chain has TRBV7-7 and TRBJ2-5, with TRBD2 identical over 7 bases. The V and J ends lost 5 bases and 5 bases, in that order; junction bases with no gene match: 5. The CDR3 is made up of 13 amino acids. CDR1 is SSHAT, CDR2 FNYEAQ, per germline (reference sequence). CDR3 in amino acids: CASSPGGLETQYF. The CDR3 bases are TGTGCCAGCAGCCCCGGGGGGTTGGAGACCCAGTACTTC.

This clone appeared a few times. This rearrangement joins TRBV5-1 to TRBJ2-1; 7 bases fit TRBD2. The CDR3 contains 15 residues. Germline lookup yields CDR1 SGHRS and CDR2 YFSETQ. Losses at the gene ends were 7 bases for V and 5 bases for J; bases not matched to a gene: 12. The CDR3: CASSPGTTVNNEQFF. The CDR3 DNA sequence: TGCGCCAGCTCCCCCGGGACTACAGTAAACAATGAGCAGTTCTTC. Based on the CDR3 plus reference TRBV5-1 and TRBJ2-1, the full variable domain is KAGVTQTPRYLIKTRGQQVTLSCSPISGHRSVSWYQQTPGQGLQFLFEYFSETQRNKGNFPGRFSGRQFSNSRSEMNVSTLELGDSALYLCASSPGTTVNNEQFFGPGTRLTVL.

This clone was detected only a few times. This chain uses TRBV30 with TRBJ1-1; TRBD1 agrees at 8 bases. Germline V lookup: CDR1 GTSNPN, CDR2 SVGIG (reference sequence). CDR3 length equals 13 residues. The junction had 5 bases not matched to a gene; V was cut back by 5 bases and J by 3 bases. The CDR3 DNA reads as TGTGCCTGGGCGACAGGGGCAGACACTGAAGCTTTCTTT. Its translation is CAWATGADTEAFF.

This sequence joins TRBV6-5 and TRBJ2-7, with 9 bases lining up with TRBD1. V shed 5 bases, J shed 0 bases, and the junction held 2 bases outside the gene matches. Germline V gives CDR1 MNHEY, CDR2 SVGAGI. This CDR3 contains 14 residues. The CDR3 is CASSDRGDSYEQYF. CDR3 nucleotides: TGTGCCAGCAGTGACAGGGGGGACTCCTACGAGCAGTACTTC.

The chain employs TRBV29-1 and TRBJ1-4; no clear D gene. This CDR3 comprises 12 residues. V lost 3 bases and J lost 8, with 10 bases in between. Per the germline V gene, CDR1 is SQVTM and CDR2 is ANQGSEA. CDR3 in amino acids: CSVDTGGEKLFF. The CDR3 DNA is TGCAGCGTTGACACCGGAGGGGAAAAACTGTTTTTT.

This clone was found once. The chain employs TRBV18 and TRBJ1-1, with a possible D match to TRBD1 (5 bases). V was shortened by 4 bases and J by 0 bases, with 12 bases between the two germline ends. The CDR3 runs 15 residues. Germline V gives CDR1 KGHSH, CDR2 LQKENI. CDR3 sequence (DNA): TGTGCCAGCTCACTCCGGGGGGAGGTGAACACTGAAGCTTTCTTT. As protein: CASSLRGEVNTEAFF. The complete variable domain, with remaining parts taken from reference TRBV18 and TRBJ1-1, reads NAGVMQNPRHLVRRRGQEARLRCSPMKGHSHVYWYRQLPEEGLKFMVYLQKENIIDESGMPKERFSAEFPKEGPSILRIQQVVRGDSAAYFCASSLRGEVNTEAFFGQGTRLTVV.

This clone was seen many times. The gene calls are TRBV11-2 and TRBJ1-2, with 7 nucleotides matching TRBD1. Germline CDR1 and CDR2: SGHAT and FQNNGV. The CDR3 length is 14 residues. Losses at the gene ends were 2 bases for V and 8 bases for J; bases not matched to a gene: 8. As DNA, the CDR3 is TGTGCCAGCAGCTTACAAAGGGGGCGTGAAGGCTACACCTTC. Encoded protein: CASSLQRGREGYTF.

This clone has a handful of counts. The rearrangement joins TRBV29-1 to TRBJ1-1, with 7 bases that match TRBD1. The germline CDR1 and CDR2 sequences are SQVTM and ANQGSEA. The CDR3 spans 14 residues. Trimming at V came to 7 bases and at J to 1 base, leaving 9 bases not matched to a gene. CDR3 bases: TGCAGCGGACGGGACAGTGGGTGGAACACTGAAGCTTTCTTT. Translation gives CSGRDSGWNTEAFF.

This clone was detected only a few times. The rearrangement uses TRBV4-3 and TRBJ1-1, with D perhaps TRBD1 (5 bases). CDR1 and CDR2 (germline): LGHNA, YSLEER. Trimming removed 4 bases from V and 0 bases from J, with 18 bases in between. The CDR3 is 17 amino acids. The CDR3 loop reads CASSPRWGGPMNTEAFF. In DNA form, the CDR3 reads TGCGCCAGCAGCCCCCGGTGGGGCGGACCCATGAACACTGAAGCTTTCTTT.

The sample holds a few counts of this clone. The chain has TRBV4-2 and TRBJ2-1; no clear D gene. Germline V gene data show CDR1 as LGHNA and CDR2 as YNFKEQ. This CDR3 comprises 16 residues. V was trimmed by 0 bases and J by 0 bases, leaving 9 bases between them. The CDR3 region is CASSQDGWSSYNEQFF. The CDR3 DNA reads as TGTGCCAGCAGCCAAGACGGCTGGAGCTCCTACAATGAGCAGTTCTTC.

The CDR3 sequence: CASSLISGANTGELFF. CDR3 DNA sequence: TGTGCCAGCAGTTTAATTAGCGGGGCGAACACCGGGGAGCTGTTTTTT. The chain links TRBV28 to TRBJ2-2; 8 positions match TRBD2. The CDR3 consists of 16 residues. V was pared by 2 bases and J by 0 bases, with 2 bases of the junction left unmatched. Germline-derived CDR1 and CDR2 are MDHEN and SYDVKM. The variable domain in full, completed from reference TRBV28 and TRBJ2-2, reads DVKVTQSSRYLVKRTGEKVFLECVQDMDHENMFWYRQDPGLGLRLIYFSYDVKMKEKGDIPEGYSVSREKKERFSLILESASTNQTSMYLCASSLISGANTGELFFGEGSRLTVL.

A few counts support this clone. CDR3 coding DNA: TGTGCCAGCAGTCCGGTCGCGTCGCCCCAGCATTTT. Protein product: CASSPVASPQHF. V and J are TRBV6-6 and TRBJ1-5; D ambiguous. Germline V CDR1 and CDR2: MNHNY, SVGAGI (reference sequence). The CDR3 covers 12 residues. Trimming removed 5 bases at V and 9 bases at J, with 11 bases between.

The rearrangement uses TRBV2 and TRBJ2-5; 8 positions agree with TRBD2. The V segment lost 6 bases and the J segment 4 bases; nucleotides outside the gene matches: 4. CDR3 length equals 13 residues. Germline-derived CDR1 and CDR2 are SNHLY and FYNNEI. The CDR3 sequence is CASSREGRETQYF. CDR3 sequence (DNA): TGTGCCAGCAGCCGGGAGGGCCGAGAGACCCAGTACTTC.

The genes are TRBV5-1 and TRBJ2-3, with D possibly matching TRBD1 (6 bases). Deletions cut 6 bases from V and 0 bases from J, with 14 bases between. Germline-derived CDR1 and CDR2 are SGHRS and YFSETQ. The CDR3 extends over 15 amino acids. The CDR3 DNA is TGCGCCAGCACACGGGACATAACTAGCACAGATACGCAGTATTTT. Its protein is CASTRDITSTDTQYF.

The rearrangement links TRBV4-3 to TRBJ2-2; D might be TRBD2 (6 bases). The germline CDR1 and CDR2 sequences are LGHNA and YSLEER. The V end was cut by 0 bases, the J end by 8 bases, with 16 bases between. This CDR3 is 16 amino acids long. The CDR3 nucleotides read TGCGCCAGCAGCCAAGAGAGGCTGGTACGGGGGGGGGAGCTGTTTTTT. This translates into CASSQERLVRGGELFF.

The CDR3 coding sequence is TGTGCCAGCTCACCAGACAGTGGCTACACCTTC. Protein product: CASSPDSGYTF. The chain uses TRBV18 and TRBJ1-2; D possibly corresponds to TRBD1 (5 bases). The V gene's germline CDR1 is KGHSH and CDR2 LQKENI. Trimming removed 2 bases from V and 7 bases from J, with 5 bases in between. The CDR3 loop spans 11 amino acids.

The rearrangement uses TRBV29-1 and TRBJ2-5; 11 nucleotides match TRBD2. There are 16 residues in the CDR3. The V gene end was trimmed by 5 bases and the J gene end by 1 base; junction bases not matched to a gene: 9. Germline loops: CDR1 SQVTM, CDR2 ANQGSEA. As DNA, the CDR3 is TGCAGCGTTAAGGCAGGGACTAGCGGTCCCCAAGAGACCCAGTACTTC. It specifies CSVKAGTSGPQETQYF.

This clone was seen only a few times. This chain connects TRBV5-4 to TRBJ2-3; TRBD2 matches 9 bases. The germline gives CDR1 SGHNT, CDR2 YYREEE (reference sequence). The CDR3 loop spans 15 amino acids. The J segment lost 3 bases and the V segment lost 3 bases, leaving 5 bases of the junction unmatched. The CDR3 sequence: CASSSDGLATDTQYF. As DNA, the CDR3 is TGTGCCAGCAGCTCAGACGGACTAGCGACAGATACGCAGTATTTT.

This rearrangement joins TRBV11-1 to TRBJ2-5, with D perhaps TRBD2 (6 bases). The V and J ends lost 5 bases and 5 bases respectively, with 9 bases between them. The length of the CDR3 is 12 residues. Germline V CDR1 and CDR2: SGHAT, FQDESV (reference sequence). The CDR3 sequence: CASSRSGETQYF. CDR3 nucleotide sequence: TGTGCCAGCAGCCGGAGCGGGGAGACCCAGTACTTC.

This clone was found a few times. V usage is TRBV6-4 and J usage is TRBJ2-2, with 8 bases identical to TRBD1. CDR3 length: 13 amino acids. CDR1 is MRHNA, CDR2 SNTAGT, per germline. V shed 10 bases, J shed 5 bases, and the junction held 6 bases outside the gene matches. The CDR3 spells CATGTGSTGELFF. CDR3 bases: TGTGCCACGGGGACAGGAAGTACCGGGGAGCTGTTTTTT.